This T cell receptor (beta chain) was retrieved from a study of T cells in women clearing cervical HPV infection. Study overall: Controls were women whose single incident HPV16 infection cleared within 12 months without precancer or cancer.

As for this clone: Its antigen remains unidentified. The observed sequence ends 3 residues before the CDR3 terminus, with the missing tail filled in from the germline J gene.

TCRdb keeps only in-frame clones here, not all; method: immunoSEQ multiplex PCR. In all, the sample yields around 16,000 clones. This CDR3 spans 14 amino acids. Per the germline V gene, CDR1 is MNHNS and CDR2 is SASEGT. Study findings and constraints: Richness differences could reflect unmeasured T-cell content per sample.

The chain employs TRBV6-1 and TRBJ2-5; possibly TRBD1 for D (5 bases). This receptor was taken from a woman aged 18 to 69 with a cervical HPV16 infection that either progressed to CIN3+ or cleared (not recorded which). Sequencing used blood buffy coat. The sequenced CDR3 bases are TGTGCCAGCAGTGACAGGTGGGGCACAGATACC. The encoded protein is CASSDRWGTDT. From start to end, the CDR3 is CASSDRWGTDTQYF.